These 28 T cell receptor beta chains share one sample of origin, sequenced in a study of vaccination effects on CD4 cells after COVID-19. Antigen-specific CD4+ T cells were expanded with viral peptide pools in the ViraFEST assay before sequencing. Culture proceeded for roughly ten days, and CD4+ T cells were then isolated. Each participant was given two doses of one vaccine (BNT162b2 or mRNA-1273). No antigens are known for them. TCRdb's copy holds only in-frame clones and misses some; the assay was immunoSEQ multiplex PCR. Of 65,000 to 70,000 clones in the sample, roughly three quarters are singletons; the top ten hold approximately 0.9%. Sequenced here: CD4+ T cells from PBMCs cultured with HCoV-OC43 spike peptides, sampled after COVID-19 vaccination. The subset was: HCoV-OC43 spike overlapping peptide pool stimulation. These TCRs come from a human donor who received a COVID-19 vaccine.

This clone showed up just a few times. The chain carries TRBV4-1 and TRBJ1-5, with 9 bases that match TRBD1. V trimming: 2 bases; J trimming: 2 bases; junction bases outside the gene matches: 4. The CDR3 spans 16 residues. CDR1 and CDR2 (germline): MGHRA, YSYEKL. The CDR3 reads CASSQLQGAGNQPQHF. The CDR3 region has the DNA TGCGCCAGCAGCCAATTACAGGGGGCAGGCAATCAGCCCCAGCATTTT.

The chain links TRBV5-4 to TRBJ2-7; 7 positions match TRBD2. There are 14 residues in the CDR3. V lost 3 bases, J lost 7 bases, and 10 bases stayed unmatched. CDR1 and CDR2 from the germline V gene are SGHNT and YYREEE (reference sequence). CDR3 nucleotides: TGTGCCAGCAGCTATGGGACTACGGTCGGGGAGCAGTACGTC. Encoded protein: CASSYGTTVGEQYV.

This clone was seen a single time. V gene TRBV2 combines with J gene TRBJ1-2; no firm D call. The V gene lost 9 bases and the J gene lost 6 bases, with 14 bases spanning the gap. The germline gives CDR1 SNHLY, CDR2 FYNNEI. The CDR3 is 12 amino acids. DNA of the CDR3: TGTGCCAGGTCAAGAGCTAGCGATGGCTACACCTTC. As protein: CARSRASDGYTF.

The CDR3 protein is CASSIGRGVETQYF. CDR3 DNA sequence: TGTGCCAGTAGTATTGGGAGGGGTGTGGAGACCCAGTACTTC. V gene TRBV19 combines with J gene TRBJ2-5, with 7 bases identical to TRBD2. Germline CDR1 is LNHDA and CDR2 is SQIVND (reference sequence). With 3 bases clipped from V and 5 bases from J, the junction kept 6 bases outside the gene matches. CDR3 length equals 14 residues.

This clone is a singleton in its sample. V and J are TRBV19 and TRBJ2-3; TRBD1 might be the D (6 bases). The germline V gene encodes CDR1 LNHDA and CDR2 SQIVND (reference sequence). This CDR3 is built from 16 residues. Trimming pared 3 bases from V and 0 bases from J, leaving 13 bases between. CDR3 loop: CASSILGQLSTDTQYF. In DNA form, the CDR3 reads TGTGCCAGTAGTATCTTAGGACAGCTTAGCACAGATACGCAGTATTTT.

The chain has TRBV6-5 and TRBJ1-1; TRBD1 matches 7 bases. Germline lookup yields CDR1 MNHEY and CDR2 SVGAGI. The J segment lost 0 bases and the V segment lost 6 bases, leaving 7 bases of the junction unmatched. The CDR3 extends over 15 amino acids. CDR3 protein: CASSDEGAMNTEAFF. In nucleotides, the CDR3 is TGTGCCAGCAGCGACGAGGGGGCGATGAACACTGAAGCTTTCTTT.

The rearrangement uses TRBV5-1 and TRBJ2-2; 16 bases match TRBD2. This CDR3 has 19 residues. Germline trimming cut 4 bases from V and 8 bases from J; bases unmatched to any gene: 14. Per germline, CDR1 SGHRS and CDR2 YFSETQ. The CDR3 DNA follows: TGCGCCAGCAGCCCACCAGCCGGGACTAGCGGGGGGGCAGCGGGGGAGCTGTTTTTT. Translation: CASSPPAGTSGGAAGELFF.

The chain couples TRBV11-2 to TRBJ2-5; 14 nucleotides line up with TRBD2. Per germline, CDR1 SGHAT and CDR2 FQNNGV. The CDR3 runs 17 residues. V trimming: 5 bases; J trimming: 5 bases; junction bases outside the gene matches: 10. The CDR3 here is CASSPTTSGGGRETQYF. CDR3 in DNA: TGTGCCAGCAGCCCAACGACTAGCGGGGGGGGTAGGGAGACCCAGTACTTC. The variable domain in full, with the rest retrieved from reference TRBV11-2 and TRBJ2-5, is EAGVAQSPRYKIIEKRQSVAFWCNPISGHATLYWYQQILGQGPKLLIQFQNNGVVDDSQLPKDRFSAERLKGVDSTLKIQPAKLEDSAVYLCASSPTTSGGGRETQYFGPGTRLLVL.

This clone has a single count. This sequence joins TRBV14 and TRBJ1-6, with a weak D call TRBD1 (5 bases). The CDR3 is 15 residues long. Germline V gene sequence: CDR1 SGHDN, CDR2 FVKESK. Between the trimmed V and J ends, which lost 1 base and 7 bases, there was a span of 11 bases. DNA of the CDR3: TGTGCCAGCAGCCAAGTCTGGCAGGGAAATTCACCCCTCCACTTT. This codes for CASSQVWQGNSPLHF.

The chain joins TRBV5-1 to TRBJ2-2, with 10 bases fitting TRBD2. Germline V gene sequence: CDR1 SGHRS, CDR2 YFSETQ. J gave up 3 bases and V 0 bases, and 8 bases lay outside the gene matches. This CDR3 has 18 amino acids. CDR3 sequence reads: CASSLAWSGGADTGELFF. The CDR3 nucleotides are TGCGCCAGCAGCTTGGCCTGGAGCGGGGGGGCCGACACCGGGGAGCTGTTTTTT.

The chain joins TRBV9 to TRBJ1-3, with D uncertain. Germline V gives CDR1 SGDLS, CDR2 YYNGEE. Trimming pared 3 bases from V and 3 bases from J, leaving 10 bases between. The CDR3 consists of 14 residues. CDR3 coding DNA: TGTGCCAGCAGCGCTCGCCCCGATGGAAACACCATATATTTT. This gives the protein CASSARPDGNTIYF.

This clone has more than one count but fewer than ten. V is TRBV29-1 and J is TRBJ1-2; tentative D call: TRBD1 (6 bases). V shed 3 bases and J shed 6 bases, with 17 bases lying between them. This CDR3 has 14 residues. Germline CDR1 reads SQVTM; CDR2 reads ANQGSEA. Here the CDR3 reads CSVEGSGQFHGYTF. Here the CDR3 DNA reads TGCAGCGTTGAGGGATCCGGACAGTTCCATGGCTACACCTTC.

This chain links TRBV18 with TRBJ2-7; no reliable D call. This CDR3 has 13 residues. The germline V gene encodes CDR1 KGHSH and CDR2 LQKENI. Trimming left V 4 bases short and J 3 bases short, with 10 bases between. CDR3: CASSQRRFYEQYV. The CDR3 DNA follows: TGTGCCAGCTCACAGAGACGGTTCTACGAGCAGTACGTC.

The genes are TRBV12-3 or TRBV12-4 and TRBJ1-1; D is uncertain. V was pared by 2 bases and J by 4 bases, with 5 bases between. The CDR3 spans 12 residues. In DNA form, the CDR3 reads TGTGCCAGCAGTTTAATCCGCACTGAAGCTTTCTTT. It encodes CASSLIRTEAFF.

A few counts support this clone. V gene TRBV12-5 combines with J gene TRBJ1-5, with D perhaps matching TRBD1 (6 bases). CDR3 length: 14 amino acids. Germline CDR1 and CDR2: LGHNT and FRNRAP. The V and J ends lost 6 bases and 3 bases respectively, with 12 bases between them. The CDR3 spells CASGSQGTNQPQHF. In DNA form, the CDR3 reads TGTGCTAGTGGATCACAGGGAACCAATCAGCCCCAGCATTTT.

The chain carries TRBV5-1 and TRBJ2-5; TRBD2 aligns across 10 bases. The CDR3 runs to 16 residues. CDR1 and CDR2 (germline): SGHRS, YFSETQ. V was clipped by 8 bases and J by 0 bases; unmatched bases: 10. The CDR3 nucleotides are TGCGCCAGTACCGGGGGTAGCGGGGGGTACCAAGAGACCCAGTACTTC. Translation gives CASTGGSGGYQETQYF. Full variable domain (outside the CDR3, taken from reference TRBV5-1 and TRBJ2-5): KAGVTQTPRYLIKTRGQQVTLSCSPISGHRSVSWYQQTPGQGLQFLFEYFSETQRNKGNFPGRFSGRQFSNSRSEMNVSTLELGDSALYLCASTGGSGGYQETQYFGPGTRLLVL.

J is TRBJ2-7 and V is TRBV5-4; D ambiguous. CDR1 and CDR2 from the germline V gene are SGHNT and YYREEE (reference sequence). V was shortened by 4 bases and J by 4 bases, with 9 bases between the two germline ends. CDR3 length: 12 amino acids. DNA of the CDR3: TGTGCCAGCAGCCAGGACGGTTACGAGCAGTACGTC. It codes for CASSQDGYEQYV.

This chain connects TRBV5-4 to TRBJ1-1; 7 bases agree with TRBD1. The V gene's germline CDR1 is SGHNT and CDR2 YYREEE (reference sequence). The CDR3 extends over 17 amino acids. The ends lost 2 bases at V and 1 base at J; junction bases unmatched: 11. The CDR3 sequence: CASSLGLSDRENTEAFF. The CDR3, as DNA: TGTGCCAGCAGCTTAGGCCTGTCCGACAGGGAGAACACTGAAGCTTTCTTT.

The V call is TRBV6-1, the J call TRBJ2-7, with 8 bases lining up with TRBD2. This CDR3 is built from 14 residues. Germline V CDR1 and CDR2: MNHNS, SASEGT. V trimming: 3 bases; J trimming: 3 bases; junction bases outside the gene matches: 4. CDR3 coding DNA: TGTGCCAGCAGTGATGCGGGGGGTATCTACGAGCAGTACGTC. Its protein is CASSDAGGIYEQYV.

The rearrangement joins TRBV7-3 to TRBJ2-1, with 12 bases lining up with TRBD2. Per the germline V gene, CDR1 is SGHTA and CDR2 is FQGTGA. The V gene end was trimmed by 0 bases and the J gene end by 10 bases; junction bases not matched to a gene: 7. The CDR3 consists of 16 residues. CDR3 in amino acids: CASSLTLAGGPGEQFF. CDR3 in DNA: TGTGCCAGCAGCTTAACGCTAGCGGGGGGGCCGGGAGAGCAGTTCTTC.

The table lists this clone with a count of one. The V gene is TRBV6-4, the J gene TRBJ2-3, with D unresolved. Trimming took 5 bases from V and 5 from J, leaving 20 bases between them. This CDR3 is built from 16 residues. Germline loops: CDR1 MRHNA, CDR2 SNTAGT. CDR3 residues: CASSTSVSHGLDTQYF. Written as DNA, the CDR3 is TGTGCCAGCAGTACTTCCGTGTCTCACGGCCTAGATACGCAGTATTTT.

The gene calls are TRBV10-2 and TRBJ1-2, with 9 bases aligning to TRBD1. V shed 6 bases, J shed 7 bases, and the junction held 9 bases outside the gene matches. The CDR3 spans 14 residues. Germline lookup yields CDR1 WSHSY and CDR2 SAAADI. The CDR3, as DNA: TGCGCCAGCAGAATGGACAGGGGATACGGTGGCTACACCTTC. Residues: CASRMDRGYGGYTF.

V and J are TRBV12-3 or TRBV12-4 and TRBJ2-4; no firm D call. Deletions cut 6 bases from V and 8 bases from J, with 11 bases between. This CDR3 has 12 residues. The CDR3, as DNA: TGTGCCAGCAGGTACGATGGAGACATTCAGTACTTC. Amino acids: CASRYDGDIQYF.

V gene TRBV10-3 combines with J gene TRBJ2-7, with TRBD2 matching 9 bases. From germline, CDR1 is ENHRY and CDR2 SYGVKD. The CDR3 sequence is 13 residues long. V was clipped by 5 bases and J by 3 bases; unmatched bases: 2. As DNA, the CDR3 is TGTGCCATCAGTTTAGCGGGGGACTACGAGCAGTACGTC. The encoded protein is CAISLAGDYEQYV.

The chain carries TRBV6-2 or TRBV6-3 and TRBJ2-6; D remains unclear. This CDR3 spans 17 amino acids. CDR1 is MNHEY, CDR2 SVGEGT, per germline. Trimming removed 4 bases from V and 4 bases from J, with 17 bases in between. CDR3: CASSSRVKGSGANVLTF. DNA of the CDR3: TGTGCCAGCAGTTCTCGGGTCAAAGGATCGGGGGCCAACGTCCTGACTTTC.

This clone was seen once. V and J are TRBV5-6 and TRBJ1-1, with D maybe TRBD1 (6 bases). The CDR3 is 14 residues long. Germline CDR1 SGHDT, CDR2 YYEEEE. V gave up 3 bases and J gave up 3 bases, with 12 bases separating them. The CDR3 sequence is CASSWGAGDTEAFF. CDR3 DNA sequence: TGTGCCAGCAGCTGGGGGGCCGGGGACACTGAAGCTTTCTTT.

This clone was counted only a few times. The genes are TRBV10-2 and TRBJ2-1; unclear D gene. This CDR3 region has 14 residues. V was pared by 2 bases and J by 7 bases, with 12 bases between. CDR1 is WSHSY, CDR2 SAAADI, per germline. The CDR3 sequence is CASSELSGVNEQFF. The CDR3 bases are TGCGCCAGCAGTGAGCTTTCTGGGGTGAATGAGCAGTTCTTC.

V is TRBV5-1 and J is TRBJ2-3; TRBD2 aligns across 9 bases. Germline V lookup: CDR1 SGHRS, CDR2 YFSETQ. The CDR3 length is 16 residues. The junction had 7 bases not matched to a gene; V was cut back by 5 bases and J by 0 bases. The CDR3 bases are TGCGCCAGCAGTAATAGCGGGGGATCTAGCACAGATACGCAGTATTTT. The encoded protein is CASSNSGGSSTDTQYF.